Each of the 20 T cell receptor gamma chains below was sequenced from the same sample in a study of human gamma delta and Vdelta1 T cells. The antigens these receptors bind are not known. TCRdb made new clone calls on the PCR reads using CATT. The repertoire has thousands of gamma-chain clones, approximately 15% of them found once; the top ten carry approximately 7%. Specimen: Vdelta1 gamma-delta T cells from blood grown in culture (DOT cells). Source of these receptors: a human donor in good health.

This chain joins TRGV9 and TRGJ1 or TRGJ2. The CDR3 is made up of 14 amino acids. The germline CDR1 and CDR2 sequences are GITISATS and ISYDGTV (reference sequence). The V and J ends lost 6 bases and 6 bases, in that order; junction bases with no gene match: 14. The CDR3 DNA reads TGTGCCTTGTGGCCGGGCCATTTTCCTTATAAGAAACTCTTT. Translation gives CALWPGHFPYKKLF.

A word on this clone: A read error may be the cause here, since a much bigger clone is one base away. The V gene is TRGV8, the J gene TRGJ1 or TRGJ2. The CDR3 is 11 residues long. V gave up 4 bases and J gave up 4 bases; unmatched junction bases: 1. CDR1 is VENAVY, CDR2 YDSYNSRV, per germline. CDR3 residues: CATWEYYKKLF. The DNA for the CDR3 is TGTGCCACCTGGGAATATTATAAGAAACTCTTT.

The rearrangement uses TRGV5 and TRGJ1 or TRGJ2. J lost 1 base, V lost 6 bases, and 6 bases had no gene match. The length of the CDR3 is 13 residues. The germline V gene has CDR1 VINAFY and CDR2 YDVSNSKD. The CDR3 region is CATWRGNYYKKLF. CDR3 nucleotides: TGTGCCACCTGGAGAGGCAATTATTATAAGAAACTCTTT.

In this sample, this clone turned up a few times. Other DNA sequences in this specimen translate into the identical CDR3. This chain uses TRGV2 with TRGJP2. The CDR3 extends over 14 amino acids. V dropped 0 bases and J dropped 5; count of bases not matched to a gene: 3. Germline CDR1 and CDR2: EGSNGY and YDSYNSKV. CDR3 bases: TGTGCCACCTGGGACGGGCCGAGTGATTGGATCAAGACGTTT. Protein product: CATWDGPSDWIKTF.

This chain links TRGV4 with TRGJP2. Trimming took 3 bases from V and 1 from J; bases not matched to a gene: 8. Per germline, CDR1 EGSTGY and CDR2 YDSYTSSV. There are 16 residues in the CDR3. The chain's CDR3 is CATWDFSPSSDWIKTF. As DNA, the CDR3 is TGTGCCACCTGGGATTTTAGCCCTAGTAGTGATTGGATCAAGACGTTT.

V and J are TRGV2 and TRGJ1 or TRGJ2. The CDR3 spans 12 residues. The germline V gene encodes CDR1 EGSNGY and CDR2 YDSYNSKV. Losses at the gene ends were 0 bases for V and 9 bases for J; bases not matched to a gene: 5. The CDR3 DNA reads TGTGCCACCTGGGACGGGCCTCGTAAGAAACTCTTT. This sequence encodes CATWDGPRKKLF.

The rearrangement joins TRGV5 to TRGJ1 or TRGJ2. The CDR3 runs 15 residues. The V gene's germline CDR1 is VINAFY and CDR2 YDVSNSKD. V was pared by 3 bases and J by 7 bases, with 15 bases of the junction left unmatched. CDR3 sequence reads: CATWDSPRGTYKKLF. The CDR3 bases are TGTGCCACCTGGGACTCGCCCAGGGGCACGTATAAGAAACTCTTT.

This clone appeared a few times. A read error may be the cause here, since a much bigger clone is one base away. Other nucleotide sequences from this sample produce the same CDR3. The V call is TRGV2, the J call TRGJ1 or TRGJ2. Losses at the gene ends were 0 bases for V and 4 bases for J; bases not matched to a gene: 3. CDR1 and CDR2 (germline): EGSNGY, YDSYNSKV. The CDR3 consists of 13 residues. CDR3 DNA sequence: TGTGCCACCTGGGACGGGCTGTATTATAAGAAACTCTTT. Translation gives CATWDGLYYKKLF.

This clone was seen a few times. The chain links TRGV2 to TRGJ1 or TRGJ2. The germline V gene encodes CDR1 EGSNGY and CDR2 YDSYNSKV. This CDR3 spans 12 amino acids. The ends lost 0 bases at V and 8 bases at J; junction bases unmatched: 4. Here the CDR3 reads CATWDGPDKKLF. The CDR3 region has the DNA TGTGCCACCTGGGACGGGCCCGATAAGAAACTCTTT.

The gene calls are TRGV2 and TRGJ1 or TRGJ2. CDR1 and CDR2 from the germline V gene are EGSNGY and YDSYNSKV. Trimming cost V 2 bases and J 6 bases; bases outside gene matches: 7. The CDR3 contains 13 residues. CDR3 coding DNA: TGTGCCACCTGGGACGCTCCGGGTTATAAGAAACTCTTT. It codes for CATWDAPGYKKLF.

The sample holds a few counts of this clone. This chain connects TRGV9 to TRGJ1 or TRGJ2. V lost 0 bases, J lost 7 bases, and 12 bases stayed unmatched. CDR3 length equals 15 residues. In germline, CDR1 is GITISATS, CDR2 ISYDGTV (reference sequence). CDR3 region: CALWEVQGKGYKKLF. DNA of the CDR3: TGTGCCTTGTGGGAGGTGCAGGGCAAAGGGTATAAGAAACTCTTT.

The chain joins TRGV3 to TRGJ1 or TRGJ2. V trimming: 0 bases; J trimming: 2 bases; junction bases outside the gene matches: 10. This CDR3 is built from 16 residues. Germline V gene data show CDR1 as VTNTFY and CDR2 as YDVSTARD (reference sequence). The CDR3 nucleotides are TGTGCCACCTGGGACAGGCCGGGGGGGGATTATTATAAGAAACTCTTT. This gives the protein CATWDRPGGDYYKKLF.

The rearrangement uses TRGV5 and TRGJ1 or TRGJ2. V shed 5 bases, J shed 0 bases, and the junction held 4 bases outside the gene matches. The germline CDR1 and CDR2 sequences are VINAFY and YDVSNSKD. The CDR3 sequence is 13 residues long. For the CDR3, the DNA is TGTGCCACCTGGGCCGCGAATTATTATAAGAAACTCTTT. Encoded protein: CATWAANYYKKLF.

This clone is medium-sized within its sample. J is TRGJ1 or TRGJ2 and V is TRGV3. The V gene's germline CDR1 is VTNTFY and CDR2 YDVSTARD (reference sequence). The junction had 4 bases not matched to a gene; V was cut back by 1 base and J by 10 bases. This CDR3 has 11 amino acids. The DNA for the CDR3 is TGTGCCACCTGGGACAGTTTCAAGAAACTCTTT. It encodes CATWDSFKKLF.

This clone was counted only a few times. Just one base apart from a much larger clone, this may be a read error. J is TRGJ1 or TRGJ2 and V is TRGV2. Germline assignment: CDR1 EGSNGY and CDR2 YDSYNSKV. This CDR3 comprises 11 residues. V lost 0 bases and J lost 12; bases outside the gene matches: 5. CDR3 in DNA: TGTGCCACCTGGGACGGGCGGGGGAAACTCTTT. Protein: CATWDGRGKLF.

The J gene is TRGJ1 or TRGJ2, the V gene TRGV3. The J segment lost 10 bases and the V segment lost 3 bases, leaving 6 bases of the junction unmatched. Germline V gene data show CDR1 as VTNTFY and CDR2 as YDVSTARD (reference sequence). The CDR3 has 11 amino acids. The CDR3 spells CATWDFRKKLF. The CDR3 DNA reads TGTGCCACCTGGGACTTTCGGAAGAAACTCTTT.

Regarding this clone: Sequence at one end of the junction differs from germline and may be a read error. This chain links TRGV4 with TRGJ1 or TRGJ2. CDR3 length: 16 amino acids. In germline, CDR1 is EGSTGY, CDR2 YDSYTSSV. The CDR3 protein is CTTWDGLRFLRYKKLF. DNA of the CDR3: TGTACCACCTGGGATGGGCTTCGGTTTTTGCGGTATAAGAAACTCTTT.

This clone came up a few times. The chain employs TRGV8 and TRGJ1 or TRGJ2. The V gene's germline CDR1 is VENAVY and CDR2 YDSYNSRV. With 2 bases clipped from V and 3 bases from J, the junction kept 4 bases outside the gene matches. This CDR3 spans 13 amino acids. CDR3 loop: CATWDNFYYKKLF. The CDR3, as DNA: TGTGCCACCTGGGATAATTTTTATTATAAGAAACTCTTT.

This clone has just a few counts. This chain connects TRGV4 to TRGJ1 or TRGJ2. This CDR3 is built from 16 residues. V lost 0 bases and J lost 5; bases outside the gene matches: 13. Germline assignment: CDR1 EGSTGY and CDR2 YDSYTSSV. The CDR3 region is CATWDGHVYSDYKKLF. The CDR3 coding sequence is TGTGCCACCTGGGATGGGCACGTCTATTCCGATTATAAGAAACTCTTT.

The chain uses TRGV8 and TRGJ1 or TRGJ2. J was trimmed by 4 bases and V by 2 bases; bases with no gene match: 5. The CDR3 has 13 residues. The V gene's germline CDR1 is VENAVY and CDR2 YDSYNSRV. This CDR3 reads CATWDIGYYKKLF. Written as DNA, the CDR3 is TGTGCCACCTGGGATATAGGCTATTATAAGAAACTCTTT.